One TCR beta chain is described in this entry. Its specificity is unknown. The sample comes from a study of cytomegalovirus exposure and HLA in healthy donors. On the study more broadly: The approximately 670 first-cohort repertoires shared a platform with the approximately 130 validation repertoires, as reported in a later analysis.

Trimming pared 8 bases from V and 6 bases from J, leaving 17 bases between. Germline loops: CDR1 SNHLY, CDR2 FYNNEI. The CDR3 covers 13 residues. The study, taken as a whole, reports: Despite most TCR sequences being rare, some public TCRs occurred in many donors.

Generated by immunoSEQ multiplex PCR, the TCRdb table keeps only in-frame clones and is missing some. Of some 350,000 clones listed, about nine tenths are singletons. This TCR was sampled from a woman younger than 45 in good health and CMV-seropositive. The sample comprised PBMCs. The chain employs TRBV2 and TRBJ2-7; D may be TRBD2 (5 bases). In DNA form, the CDR3 reads TGTGCCAGCTTTACTATCCTAGCCTCCGAGCAGTACTTC. Translated: CASFTILASEQYF.